These 23 T cell receptor beta chains were sequenced from one sample in a study of OX40 agonist ivuxolimab in advanced cancers. TCRdb's copy holds only in-frame clones and misses some; the assay was immunoSEQ multiplex PCR. The data contain about 73,000 clones, around nine tenths of them singletons. The source was CD4+ or CD8+ T cells sorted from blood, collected in a trial of the OX40 agonist ivuxolimab. The source of these receptors is an adult with an advanced solid tumor such as melanoma, head and neck, liver or kidney cancer.

CDR3 nucleotide sequence: TGTGCCAGCTCATCGGTAAGGGGGAGCGATACGCAGTATTTT. It specifies CASSSVRGSDTQYF. This chain uses TRBV18 with TRBJ2-3; tentatively, D is TRBD1 (6 bases). CDR3 length: 14 amino acids. Deletions cut 5 bases from V and 6 bases from J, with 15 bases between. Germline V CDR1 and CDR2: KGHSH, LQKENI.

The chain employs TRBV2 and TRBJ2-5; D not certain. V lost 5 bases, J lost 7 bases, and 8 bases lay in between. The CDR3 contains 11 residues. CDR1 SNHLY and CDR2 FYNNEI come from the germline V gene. The CDR3 region is CASSLMGTQYF. The CDR3 nucleotides read TGTGCCAGCAGTTTGATGGGGACCCAGTACTTC.

The V and J genes are TRBV5-1 and TRBJ1-2; 12 nucleotides agree with TRBD1. CDR3 length equals 16 residues. Germline V gives CDR1 SGHRS, CDR2 YFSETQ. V gave up 1 base and J gave up 2 bases; unmatched junction bases: 3. CDR3 region: CASSLSGTGGNYGYTF. CDR3 sequence (DNA): TGCGCCAGCAGCTTGTCCGGGACAGGGGGCAACTATGGCTACACCTTC.

This chain connects TRBV5-5 to TRBJ2-7, with TRBD1 matching over 8 bases. The CDR3 sequence is 14 residues long. CDR1 SGHKS and CDR2 YYEKEE come from the germline V gene (reference sequence). V lost 5 bases to trimming and J lost 9 bases; unmatched junction nucleotides: 13. In nucleotides, the CDR3 is TGTGCCAGCAGTCCCGACAGGGGTGGCCGGAGGCAGTACTTC. The encoded protein is CASSPDRGGRRQYF.

With regard to this clone: The junction departs from germline at one end; a sequencing error may be responsible. This rearrangement joins TRBV4-2 to TRBJ2-7, with 8 nucleotides matching TRBD2. CDR3 length: 15 residues. Germline-derived CDR1 and CDR2 are LGHNA and YNFKEQ. The CDR3 coding sequence is TGTGCCAGCAGCCAAGAGTCAGCGGGAGCGCGGGCTTTGGACTTC. As protein: CASSQESAGARALDF.

This clone was detected once. The chain carries TRBV7-8 and TRBJ1-1; D not certain. Germline assignment: CDR1 SGHVS and CDR2 FQNEAQ. The length of the CDR3 is 13 residues. V dropped 5 bases and J dropped 1 base, with 8 bases sitting between them. This chain's CDR3 is CASSAGQNTEAFF. Written as DNA, the CDR3 is TGTGCCAGCAGCGCCGGGCAGAACACTGAAGCTTTCTTT.

The CDR3 DNA reads as TGTGCCATCAGTACCCCAGCGGGAGCCCTGAATACGCAGTATTTT. Translation gives CAISTPAGALNTQYF. The chain recombines TRBV10-3 with TRBJ2-3, with 8 nucleotides matching TRBD2. CDR1 and CDR2 from the germline V gene are ENHRY and SYGVKD. The CDR3 consists of 15 residues. Germline trimming cut 5 bases from V and 7 bases from J; bases unmatched to any gene: 11.

The V call is TRBV7-3, the J call TRBJ2-5, with 9 bases identical to TRBD2. The CDR3 contains 15 residues. Trimming at V came to 2 bases and at J to 5 bases, leaving 6 bases not matched to a gene. Germline CDR1 and CDR2: SGHTA and FQGTGA. CDR3 in DNA: TGTGCCAGCAGCTTAGGGCGGGGGGGCCCGGAGACCCAGTACTTC. It is translated as CASSLGRGGPETQYF.

The chain is built from TRBV11-3 and TRBJ2-3; D is perhaps TRBD2 (7 bases). Per the germline V gene, CDR1 is SGHNT and CDR2 is YENEEA. The V and J ends lost 5 bases and 0 bases respectively, with 9 bases between them. CDR3 length: 14 amino acids. The CDR3 reads CASSPGGSTDTQYF. CDR3 in DNA: TGTGCCAGCAGCCCGGGGGGCAGCACAGATACGCAGTATTTT.

CDR3 DNA sequence: TGTGCCTGGAGGGAGGGCCTTAGCAGCACAGATACGCAGTATTTT. It specifies CAWREGLSSTDTQYF. The V and J genes are TRBV30 and TRBJ2-3; tentative D call: TRBD2 (6 bases). The length of the CDR3 is 15 residues. Trimming left V 3 bases short and J 0 bases short, with 13 bases between. Germline CDR1 GTSNPN, CDR2 SVGIG (reference sequence).

The chain is built from TRBV14 and TRBJ2-1; D might be TRBD2 (5 bases). The CDR3 has 15 amino acids. Germline V gene data show CDR1 as SGHDN and CDR2 as FVKESK. Between the trimmed V and J ends, which lost 5 bases and 7 bases, there was a span of 18 bases. The CDR3 DNA sequence: TGTGCCAGCAGCGCCCGATCATCCCGGGGAAATGAGCAGTTCTTC. The encoded protein is CASSARSSRGNEQFF.

On this clone itself: Other DNA sequences from this sample encode an identical CDR3 as well. The chain is built from TRBV20-1 and TRBJ1-1; no clear D gene. The germline gives CDR1 DFQATT, CDR2 SNEGSKA (reference sequence). The V and J ends lost 6 bases and 5 bases respectively, with 7 bases between them. CDR3 size: 10 residues. The CDR3 coding sequence is TGCAGTGCCAGATGGACTGAAGCTTTCTTT. Translation gives CSARWTEAFF.

This clone was recorded once. The J gene is TRBJ2-7, the V gene TRBV6-6; TRBD2 matches at 9 bases. V trimming: 0 bases; J trimming: 6 bases; junction bases outside the gene matches: 6. The CDR3 totals 15 residues. CDR1 is MNHNY, CDR2 SVGAGI, per germline (reference sequence). The CDR3 nucleotides read TGTGCCAGCAGTTACTCTCGCGGGGGGGCATCCGAGCAGTACTTC. Its protein product is CASSYSRGGASEQYF.

The J gene is TRBJ2-7, the V gene TRBV14; D gene unclear. CDR1 is SGHDN, CDR2 FVKESK, per germline. Trimming took 1 base from V and 7 from J, leaving 5 bases between them. The CDR3 is 11 residues long. The CDR3, as DNA: TGTGCCAGCAGCCAAGGATCGGAGCAGTACTTC. This sequence encodes CASSQGSEQYF.

V and J are TRBV14 and TRBJ1-2, with a weak D call TRBD1 (6 bases). The V gene lost 0 bases and the J gene lost 5 bases, with 10 bases spanning the gap. From germline, CDR1 is SGHDN and CDR2 FVKESK. CDR3 length: 14 residues. CDR3 region: CASSQELTGYGYTF. CDR3 bases: TGTGCCAGCAGCCAAGAACTAACAGGGTATGGCTACACCTTC.

This clone is medium-sized (0.01 to 0.1%) in the sample. The rearrangement joins TRBV30 to TRBJ1-4, with D perhaps matching TRBD1 (5 bases). The germline CDR1 and CDR2 sequences are GTSNPN and SVGIG (reference sequence). Trimming pared 4 bases from V and 8 bases from J, leaving 11 bases between. The CDR3 is made up of 12 amino acids. Here the CDR3 reads CAWTPSGEKLFF. The CDR3, as DNA: TGTGCCTGGACCCCGTCAGGGGAAAAACTGTTTTTT.

V is TRBV14 and J is TRBJ2-3; the D is unclear. CDR1 is SGHDN, CDR2 FVKESK, per germline. The V end was cut by 0 bases, the J end by 5 bases, with 9 bases between. This CDR3 is 14 amino acids long. CDR3 DNA sequence: TGTGCCAGCAGCCAAGATTCCTGGGGAGATACGCAGTATTTT. Protein sequence: CASSQDSWGDTQYF.

The chain is built from TRBV11-1 and TRBJ2-2, with D maybe TRBD1 (5 bases). The CDR3 is 13 residues long. CDR1 and CDR2 from the germline V gene are SGHAT and FQDESV (reference sequence). The V gene lost 3 bases and the J gene lost 7 bases, with 9 bases spanning the gap. The CDR3: CASSFSQGGELFF. The CDR3 bases are TGTGCCAGCAGCTTTAGCCAGGGCGGGGAGCTGTTTTTT. Full variable domain (remainder filled in from reference TRBV11-1 and TRBJ2-2): EAEVAQSPRYKITEKSQAVAFWCDPISGHATLYWYRQILGQGPELLVQFQDESVVDDSQLPKDRFSAERLKGVDSTLKIQPAELGDSAMYLCASSFSQGGELFFGEGSRLTVL.

This chain connects TRBV5-1 to TRBJ1-4; D remains ambiguous. V shed 4 bases and J shed 4 bases, with 8 bases lying between them. The germline V gene has CDR1 SGHRS and CDR2 YFSETQ. The CDR3 spans 13 residues. CDR3 bases: TGCGCCAGCAGCAAGGGCCGTAATGAAAAACTGTTTTTT. Its translation is CASSKGRNEKLFF.

The CDR3 loop reads CASARGSYEQYF. The CDR3 nucleotides read TGTGCCAGCGCGCGGGGCTCCTACGAGCAGTACTTC. V gene TRBV6-1 combines with J gene TRBJ2-7, with D possibly TRBD2 on 6 matching bases. Trimming shortened V by 8 bases and J by 0 bases, and 8 bases separated the two germline ends. Germline CDR1 and CDR2: MNHNS and SASEGT. The CDR3 contains 12 residues.

The chain carries TRBV11-1 and TRBJ2-5; 8 nucleotides match TRBD1. With 0 bases clipped from V and 5 bases from J, the junction kept 2 bases outside the gene matches. The CDR3 covers 14 residues. The germline gives CDR1 SGHAT, CDR2 FQDESV (reference sequence). In DNA, the CDR3 is TGTGCCAGCAGCTTAGCGGCAGGGGGCGAGACCCAGTACTTC. Amino acids: CASSLAAGGETQYF.

The gene calls are TRBV10-3 and TRBJ1-4; D unresolved. This CDR3 is built from 12 residues. The germline V gene has CDR1 ENHRY and CDR2 SYGVKD. With 11 bases removed from V and 8 bases from J, the gap between germline ends came to 15 bases. The CDR3 nucleotides read TGTGCCGCGGGGAGGGCGGGAGAAAAACTGTTTTTT. It codes for CAAGRAGEKLFF.

The chain recombines TRBV4-1 with TRBJ1-4; tentative D call: TRBD1 (5 bases). The germline gives CDR1 MGHRA, CDR2 YSYEKL. The V gene lost 1 base and the J gene lost 10 bases, with 16 bases spanning the gap. The CDR3 has 15 residues. This CDR3 is CASSQAGTASGKLFF. The DNA for the CDR3 is TGCGCCAGCAGCCAAGCCGGGACCGCCTCTGGAAAACTGTTTTTT.